The 32 T cell receptor beta chains reported below all come from one sample, sequenced in a study of blood T cell repertoires in COVID-19. Assay: immunoSEQ multiplex PCR; the TCRdb copy retains only in-frame clones and omits some. Of approximately 69,000 clones in the sample, less than 85% were seen once. Material: peripheral blood. The source of these receptors is a woman aged 80 or over with acute or convalescent COVID-19.

The genes are TRBV6-4 and TRBJ1-5; weak D call: TRBD1 (6 bases). The V and J ends lost 5 bases and 2 bases respectively, with 10 bases between them. The length of the CDR3 is 14 residues. CDR1 is MRHNA, CDR2 SNTAGT, per germline. DNA of the CDR3: TGTGCCAGCAGTCTACAGGGTGGCAATCAGCCCCAGCATTTT. This gives the protein CASSLQGGNQPQHF.

The chain joins TRBV30 to TRBJ1-3; D uncertain. The germline gives CDR1 GTSNPN, CDR2 SVGIG (reference sequence). The CDR3 loop spans 13 amino acids. Trimming stripped 3 bases from V and 6 bases from J, with 12 bases between. CDR3 region: CAWSRSYSNTIYF. DNA for the CDR3: TGTGCCTGGAGCCGTTCGTACTCAAACACCATATATTTT.

The V call is TRBV2, the J call TRBJ1-6; the match to TRBD1 covers 10 bases. The CDR3 has 16 residues. J was trimmed by 9 bases and V by 5 bases; bases with no gene match: 10. The germline V gene encodes CDR1 SNHLY and CDR2 FYNNEI. As DNA, the CDR3 is TGTGCCAGCAGTCCAAGGACAGGGGGAAATTCTTCACCCCTCCACTTT. Its translation is CASSPRTGGNSSPLHF.

J is TRBJ2-2 and V is TRBV4-1; 9 bases are a match to TRBD1. The CDR3 runs 16 residues. V lost 0 bases and J lost 4; bases outside the gene matches: 3. Germline V gene lookup returns CDR1 MGHRA and CDR2 YSYEKL. The CDR3 DNA sequence: TGCGCCAGCAGCCAAGAGGGGACAGGGAGCACCGGGGAGCTGTTTTTT. Protein: CASSQEGTGSTGELFF.

The V call is TRBV19, the J call TRBJ2-1, with 10 bases lining up with TRBD2. CDR3 size: 15 residues. Per the germline V gene, CDR1 is LNHDA and CDR2 is SQIVND (reference sequence). V lost 4 bases, J lost 8 bases, and 8 bases stayed unmatched. CDR3 sequence: CASSTQRGGPDEQFF. CDR3 sequence (DNA): TGTGCCAGTAGTACCCAGCGGGGGGGCCCAGATGAGCAGTTCTTC.

V usage is TRBV11-3 and J usage is TRBJ2-1; D possibly corresponds to TRBD1 (6 bases). Germline V gene sequence: CDR1 SGHNT, CDR2 YENEEA. This CDR3 is built from 15 residues. The V gene lost 1 base and the J gene lost 8 bases, with 15 bases spanning the gap. CDR3 sequence reads: CASSLGFRRGDEQFF. The CDR3 DNA reads as TGTGCCAGCAGCTTAGGATTCCGCAGGGGCGATGAGCAGTTCTTC.

The rearrangement joins TRBV24-1 to TRBJ2-3, with D possibly TRBD1 on 6 matching bases. The V gene lost 7 bases and the J gene lost 1 base, with 11 bases spanning the gap. This CDR3 is built from 14 residues. Germline V gene data show CDR1 as KGHDR and CDR2 as SFDVKD. Written as DNA, the CDR3 is TGTGCCACCAGGGGGCGACAGGGCACAGATACGCAGTATTTT. This gives the protein CATRGRQGTDTQYF.

This clone was found a few times. This chain links TRBV6-4 with TRBJ2-2; perhaps TRBD2 as D (5 bases). Trimming left V 2 bases short and J 5 bases short, with 9 bases between. In germline, CDR1 is MRHNA, CDR2 SNTAGT. The CDR3 has 14 amino acids. The CDR3 DNA sequence: TGTGCCAGCAGTGACGATAGCGAGACCGGGGAGCTGTTTTTT. This translates into CASSDDSETGELFF.

CDR3 amino acids: CASSLRDRGFGNEQFF. CDR3 DNA sequence: TGTGCCAGCAGTCTTCGGGACAGGGGGTTTGGCAATGAGCAGTTCTTC. This chain joins TRBV27 and TRBJ2-1, with 11 positions matching TRBD1. With V trimmed by 5 bases and J by 6 bases, 9 bases remained unmatched. This CDR3 region has 16 residues. Germline CDR1 is MNHEY and CDR2 is SMNVEV (reference sequence).

The chain joins TRBV11-2 to TRBJ2-7; no definite D call. Germline CDR1 SGHAT, CDR2 FQNNGV. CDR3 length: 11 residues. The V and J ends lost 5 bases and 9 bases respectively, with 11 bases between them. The CDR3 spells CASSPAHGQYF. Written as DNA, the CDR3 is TGTGCCAGCAGCCCCGCCCACGGGCAGTACTTC.

The gene calls are TRBV11-3 and TRBJ2-3; 9 bases are a match to TRBD2. This CDR3 region has 14 residues. The germline gives CDR1 SGHNT, CDR2 YENEEA. The junction had 2 bases not matched to a gene; V was cut back by 5 bases and J by 2 bases. CDR3 in amino acids: CASSRTSDTDTQYF. The CDR3 DNA is TGTGCCAGCAGCAGGACTAGCGACACAGATACGCAGTATTTT. Complete variable domain (other parts from reference TRBV11-3 and TRBJ2-3): EAGVVQSPRYKIIEKKQPVAFWCNPISGHNTLYWYLQNLGQGPELLIRYENEEAVDDSQLPKDRFSAERLKGVDSTLKIQPAELGDSAVYLCASSRTSDTDTQYFGPGTRLTVL.

V usage is TRBV30 and J usage is TRBJ1-2, with 8 bases fitting TRBD1. Looked up from germline, CDR1 is GTSNPN and CDR2 is SVGIG (reference sequence). The trim removed 4 bases at V and 6 bases at J, leaving 1 base unmatched. The length of the CDR3 is 11 residues. The CDR3 DNA is TGTGCCTGGACAGGGGGCGATGGCTACACCTTC. Translating it yields CAWTGGDGYTF. Full variable domain (missing parts from reference TRBV30 and TRBJ1-2): SQTIHQWPATLVQPVGSPLSLECTVEGTSNPNLYWYRQAAGRGLQLLFYSVGIGQISSEVPQNLSASRPQDRQFILSSKKLLLSDSGFYLCAWTGGDGYTFGSGTRLTVV.

This clone appeared a single time. V usage is TRBV11-3 and J usage is TRBJ1-2; D ambiguous. Trimming shortened V by 1 base and J by 0 bases, and 12 bases separated the two germline ends. This CDR3 has 16 residues. Per the germline V gene, CDR1 is SGHNT and CDR2 is YENEEA. CDR3 region: CASSLGGETPNYGYTF. DNA for the CDR3: TGTGCCAGCAGCTTAGGCGGGGAAACCCCTAACTATGGCTACACCTTC. Full variable domain (rest looked up from reference TRBV11-3 and TRBJ1-2): EAGVVQSPRYKIIEKKQPVAFWCNPISGHNTLYWYLQNLGQGPELLIRYENEEAVDDSQLPKDRFSAERLKGVDSTLKIQPAELGDSAVYLCASSLGGETPNYGYTFGSGTRLTVV.

This clone was recorded only once. The rearrangement uses TRBV27 and TRBJ1-1; D gene unclear. Per germline, CDR1 MNHEY and CDR2 SMNVEV (reference sequence). The CDR3 loop spans 15 amino acids. Deletions cut 1 base from V and 3 bases from J, with 12 bases between. CDR3 DNA: TGTGCCAGCAGTTTATGGGCACCCGGTGACACTGAAGCTTTCTTT. Its translation is CASSLWAPGDTEAFF.

V and J are TRBV19 and TRBJ2-1; D is unresolved. This CDR3 has 14 residues. Germline V gene lookup returns CDR1 LNHDA and CDR2 SQIVND (reference sequence). The V end lost 6 bases, the J end lost 3 bases, and 12 bases lay between the germline ends. In DNA form, the CDR3 reads TGTGCCAGTAGCCCCAGTTCGTACTACAATGAGCAGTTCTTC. Its protein is CASSPSSYYNEQFF.

The chain links TRBV5-4 to TRBJ1-1, with D uncertain. CDR3 size: 17 residues. V was cut by 2 bases and J by 5 bases, with 22 bases left in between. Germline V CDR1 and CDR2: SGHNT, YYREEE (reference sequence). The CDR3 here is CASSFPPPREMGTEAFF. The CDR3 nucleotides read TGTGCCAGCAGCTTCCCCCCCCCACGGGAGATGGGGACTGAAGCTTTCTTT.

The V gene is TRBV24-1, the J gene TRBJ2-7; TRBD1 matches at 8 bases. The CDR3 totals 16 residues. V trimming: 3 bases; J trimming: 0 bases; junction bases outside the gene matches: 6. The germline V gene encodes CDR1 KGHDR and CDR2 SFDVKD. The CDR3 DNA is TGTGCCACCAGTGATGCACAGGGGGAACACTCCTACGAGCAGTACTTC. Encoded protein: CATSDAQGEHSYEQYF.

The chain carries TRBV4-1 and TRBJ2-3; no clear D gene. The CDR3 is made up of 14 amino acids. The germline V and J ends were trimmed by 2 bases and 6 bases, with 12 bases remaining between them. Germline V lookup: CDR1 MGHRA, CDR2 YSYEKL. The CDR3 sequence is CASSQTAVRDTQYF. Written as DNA, the CDR3 is TGCGCCAGCAGCCAAACGGCGGTGAGGGATACGCAGTATTTT.

This clone was observed a few times. The chain joins TRBV12-3 or TRBV12-4 to TRBJ1-2, with D tentatively TRBD1 (5 bases). This CDR3 contains 12 residues. V was shortened by 3 bases and J by 8 bases, with 10 bases between the two germline ends. The DNA for the CDR3 is TGTGCCAGCAGTTTTGGGGGGATCGGCTACACCTTC. It codes for CASSFGGIGYTF.

The chain joins TRBV2 to TRBJ2-2; a possible D gene is TRBD1 (5 bases). The CDR3 is 15 amino acids. In germline, CDR1 is SNHLY, CDR2 FYNNEI. Trimming cost V 2 bases and J 6 bases, with 13 bases left between them. The CDR3 sequence is CASSEKTEVAGELFF. CDR3 in DNA: TGTGCCAGCAGTGAAAAGACAGAAGTGGCCGGGGAGCTGTTTTTT.

This clone was seen only once. The chain couples TRBV10-1 to TRBJ1-2, with no clear D. V lost 0 bases, J lost 4 bases, and 6 bases lay in between. The CDR3 contains 13 residues. The germline V gene encodes CDR1 WNHNN and CDR2 SYGVQD (reference sequence). The CDR3 DNA follows: TGCGCCAGCAGTGAGTCGGAGTTCTATGGCTACACCTTC. Its protein is CASSESEFYGYTF.

The chain links TRBV7-3 to TRBJ2-1, with TRBD2 matching 8 bases. Germline assignment: CDR1 SGHTA and CDR2 FQGTGA. Trimming took 5 bases from V and 7 from J; bases not matched to a gene: 10. This CDR3 region has 15 residues. For the CDR3, the DNA is TGTGCCAGCAGCCCAGCGGGACTAGTGGGGAATGAGCAGTTCTTC. Its protein product is CASSPAGLVGNEQFF.

The J gene is TRBJ1-5, the V gene TRBV6-6, with D possibly matching TRBD1 (5 bases). V lost 7 bases and J 6 bases, leaving 16 bases between the germline ends. In germline, CDR1 is MNHNY, CDR2 SVGAGI (reference sequence). The CDR3 is 14 residues long. CDR3 nucleotides: TGTGCCAGCACCTACGGCCAGGGAACTCAGCCCCAGCATTTT. Its protein product is CASTYGQGTQPQHF.

This sequence joins TRBV5-1 and TRBJ2-2, with a possible D match to TRBD1 (5 bases). Germline CDR1 and CDR2: SGHRS and YFSETQ. Deletions cut 3 bases from V and 1 base from J, with 13 bases between. CDR3 length: 16 amino acids. CDR3 region: CASSSDSGMNTGELFF. The CDR3, as DNA: TGCGCCAGCAGCTCAGACTCAGGGATGAACACCGGGGAGCTGTTTTTT.

A single count supports this clone. The chain has TRBV3-1 (or the pseudogene TRBV3-2) and TRBJ1-2; TRBD1 agrees at 11 bases. This CDR3 spans 18 amino acids. V lost 0 bases to trimming and J lost 6 bases; unmatched junction nucleotides: 12. Germline CDR1 LGHDT, CDR2 YNNKEL (reference sequence). CDR3 sequence: CASSQEEGGQGASDGYTF. In nucleotides, the CDR3 is TGTGCCAGCAGCCAAGAGGAGGGCGGACAGGGGGCGTCTGATGGCTACACCTTC.

On this clone itself: Its ends do not fully match the called genes, so a read error is possible. V and J are TRBV5-1 and TRBJ2-2, with 8 bases matching TRBD2. The CDR3 runs 16 residues. Germline V gene data show CDR1 as SGHRS and CDR2 as YFSETQ. The CDR3 DNA reads as TGCGCCCGCAGCCCGGGAGGGGGGGCAGGAACCGGGGAGCTGTTTTTT. This codes for CARSPGGGAGTGELFF.

The chain joins TRBV3-1 (or the pseudogene TRBV3-2) to TRBJ1-5; D not resolved. Germline CDR1 LGHDT, CDR2 YNNKEL (reference sequence). Between the trimmed V and J ends, which lost 3 bases and 3 bases, there was a span of 9 bases. The CDR3 extends over 14 amino acids. CDR3 nucleotide sequence: TGTGCCAGCAGCCACGGCGGCTACAATCAGCCCCAGCATTTT. Encoded protein: CASSHGGYNQPQHF.

This chain joins TRBV4-2 and TRBJ2-1, with 10 positions matching TRBD2. This CDR3 comprises 16 residues. J was trimmed by 10 bases and V by 0 bases; bases with no gene match: 9. CDR1 is LGHNA and CDR2 is YNFKEQ in the germline V gene. CDR3 DNA: TGTGCCAGCAGCCAAGATGGAGCGGGAGGGCCTTTAGAGCAGTTCTTC. It translates to CASSQDGAGGPLEQFF.

The chain couples TRBV27 to TRBJ2-3, with 14 bases fitting TRBD2. This CDR3 contains 19 residues. After removal of 5 bases from V and 6 bases from J, the junction contained 16 bases not matched to a gene. CDR1 and CDR2 (germline): MNHEY, SMNVEV (reference sequence). CDR3 sequence (DNA): TGTGCCAGCAGTCCCGAACCGGGACTAGCGGGGGCGACGAGGGATACGCAGTATTTT. This translates into CASSPEPGLAGATRDTQYF.

The V and J genes are TRBV30 and TRBJ2-7; tentative D call: TRBD2 (5 bases). Germline lookup yields CDR1 GTSNPN and CDR2 SVGIG (reference sequence). Trimming stripped 0 bases from V and 3 bases from J, with 18 bases between. The CDR3 is made up of 16 amino acids. In DNA form, the CDR3 reads TGTGCCTGGAGTGTATTCCCGGGGAAAGTATTCTACGAGCAGTACTTC. This sequence encodes CAWSVFPGKVFYEQYF.

The chain has TRBV18 and TRBJ1-3; D ambiguous. The V and J ends lost 2 bases and 5 bases respectively, with 13 bases between them. The CDR3 extends over 15 amino acids. Looked up from germline, CDR1 is KGHSH and CDR2 is LQKENI. CDR3 nucleotides: TGTGCCAGCTCACCAAGACAAGAAAGTCGAAACACCATATATTTT. Translated, it gives CASSPRQESRNTIYF. The complete variable domain, with remaining parts taken from reference TRBV18 and TRBJ1-3, reads NAGVMQNPRHLVRRRGQEARLRCSPMKGHSHVYWYRQLPEEGLKFMVYLQKENIIDESGMPKERFSAEFPKEGPSILRIQQVVRGDSAAYFCASSPRQESRNTIYFGEGSWLTVV.

The rearrangement joins TRBV7-8 to TRBJ2-5; D gene uncertain. V lost 1 base to trimming and J lost 4 bases, with 10 bases between them. Germline CDR1 and CDR2: SGHVS and FQNEAQ. The CDR3 length is 14 residues. CDR3 bases: TGTGCCAGCAGCTTAGGTCCCCTCGGAGAGACCCAGTACTTC. Its translation is CASSLGPLGETQYF.